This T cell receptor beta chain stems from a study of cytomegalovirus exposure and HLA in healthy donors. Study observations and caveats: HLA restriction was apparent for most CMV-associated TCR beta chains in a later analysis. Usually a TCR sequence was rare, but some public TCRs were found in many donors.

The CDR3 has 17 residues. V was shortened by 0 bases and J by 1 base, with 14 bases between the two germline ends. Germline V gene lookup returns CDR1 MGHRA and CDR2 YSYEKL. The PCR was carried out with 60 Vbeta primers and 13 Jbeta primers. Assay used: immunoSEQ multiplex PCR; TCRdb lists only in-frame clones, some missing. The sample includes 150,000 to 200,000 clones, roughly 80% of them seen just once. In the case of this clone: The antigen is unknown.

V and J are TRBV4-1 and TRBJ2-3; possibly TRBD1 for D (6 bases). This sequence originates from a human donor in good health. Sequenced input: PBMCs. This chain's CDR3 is CASSQERVGAGTDTQYF. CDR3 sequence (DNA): TGCGCCAGCAGCCAAGAGAGGGTGGGGGCCGGCACAGATACGCAGTATTTT.